This is a list of T cell receptor beta chains from one sample in a study of blood T cells in healthy people across ages. TCRdb re-derived calls from the 5' RACE reads in MiXCR, one entry per CDR3 protein. The sample carries over a million distinct CDR3 sequences, more than 35% recorded once. The sequencing sample was made of blood. The receptors derive from a woman between 55 and 75 years old in good health. Each CDR3 is given with its conserved first and last residue. D genes are given only for firm matches. Clone size is stated in some rows and not others, as once, few, many or a class when expanded.

NA	TRBV5-1	NA	TRBJ2-5	15	CASRLRESSYNEQYF	TGCGCCAGCAGATTGCGTGAGAGCTCCTACAATGAGCAGTACTTC
few	TRBV20-1	NA	TRBJ2-5	10	CSALDTEQYF	TGCAGTGCTCTCGATACTGAGCAGTACTTC
few	TRBV24-1	TRBD2	TRBJ2-3	13	CATSERAGAWQYF	TGTGCCACCAGTGAGAGGGCGGGAGCGTGGCAGTATTTT
few	TRBV4-2	TRBD2	TRBJ2-1	18	CASSQDPAGGVTYNEQFF	TGTGCCAGCAGCCAAGATCCAGCGGGAGGGGTCACCTACAATGAGCAGTTCTTC
NA	TRBV7-9	TRBD2	TRBJ2-1	15	CASRSHGRTYNEQFF	TGTGCCAGCAGAAGCCACGGGAGGACCTACAATGAGCAGTTCTTC
NA	TRBV7-2	NA	TRBJ2-3	13	CASSLGGAAREYF	TGTGCCAGCAGCCTAGGGGGAGCGGCACGGGAGTATTTT
NA	TRBV4-1	NA	TRBJ1-2	14	CASSQVSGDYGYTF	TGCGCCAGCAGCCAAGTGTCAGGCGACTATGGCTACACCTTC
few	TRBV7-9	TRBD1	TRBJ1-5	19	CASSLSRLGRGLEDQPQHF	TGTGCCAGCAGCTTATCGCGGTTGGGCAGGGGGCTTGAGGATCAGCCCCAGCATTTT
once	TRBV5-4	TRBD1	TRBJ1-2	14	CASSRNRGGNGYTF	TGTGCCAGCAGCCGGAACAGGGGGGGGAATGGCTACACCTTC
many	TRBV7-2	NA	TRBJ2-1	15	CASSRLGSSYNEQFF	TGTGCCAGCAGCCGACTAGGCAGCTCCTACAATGAGCAGTTCTTC
NA	TRBV5-1	TRBD2	TRBJ2-7	15	CASSLGVLGGIEQYF	TGCGCCAGCAGCTTGGGGGTCCTCGGGGGGATCGAGCAGTACTTC
few	TRBV20-1	NA	TRBJ2-5	14	CSARGDGRLETQYF	TGCAGTGCTAGAGGAGACGGTCGCCTGGAGACCCAGTACTTC
NA	TRBV5-1	NA	TRBJ2-5	12	CASSFPEETQYF	TGCGCCAGCAGCTTCCCGGAGGAGACCCAGTACTTC
few	TRBV4-1	TRBD2	TRBJ2-4	17	CASSQVGTSGRMDIQYF	TGCGCCAGCAGCCAAGTCGGGACTAGCGGGAGAATGGACATTCAGTACTTC
few	TRBV14	NA	TRBJ1-6	14	CASSQGPGNSPLHF	TGTGCCAGCAGCCAGGGACCGGGAAATTCACCCCTCCACTTT
few	TRBV6-2/TRBV6-3	TRBD2	TRBJ2-3	15	CASSPGTRVTDTQYF	TGTGCCAGCAGTCCCGGGACTAGAGTCACAGATACGCAGTATTTT
many	TRBV5-1	TRBD1	TRBJ2-4	14	CASSPGTGGFIQYF	TGCGCCAGCAGCCCCGGGACAGGGGGGTTCATTCAGTACTTC
NA	TRBV28	TRBD2	TRBJ2-4	17	CASSPSGTSGRRDIQYF	TGTGCCAGCAGTCCCTCAGGGACTAGCGGGAGACGGGACATTCAGTACTTC
NA	TRBV5-1	NA	TRBJ1-2	14	CASSLEPHNYGYTF	TGCGCCAGCAGCTTGGAACCGCATAACTATGGCTACACCTTC
many	TRBV30	TRBD2	TRBJ2-3	16	CAWSPSGKRSTDTQYF	TGTGCCTGGAGCCCTAGCGGAAAACGCAGCACAGATACGCAGTATTTT
few	TRBV10-3	NA	TRBJ1-5	17	CAISDGSKQGGDQPQHF	TGTGCCATCAGTGATGGGTCTAAACAGGGTGGCGATCAGCCCCAGCATTTT
once	TRBV7-9	TRBD1	TRBJ2-7	14	CASSEARQGYEQYF	TGTGCCAGCAGCGAAGCCCGACAGGGTTACGAGCAGTACTTC
few	TRBV7-2	NA	TRBJ1-5	13	CASSFIHSQPQHF	TGTGCCAGCAGCTTTATCCACAGCCAGCCCCAGCATTTT
NA	TRBV5-1	TRBD1	TRBJ2-1	16	CASSLSGQGARNEQFF	TGCGCCAGCAGCTTGTCGGGACAGGGGGCTCGAAATGAGCAGTTCTTC
NA	TRBV20-1	TRBD2	TRBJ2-1	15	CSAIEIAGGLVEQFF	TGCAGTGCTATAGAGATAGCGGGAGGGTTAGTTGAGCAGTTCTTC
NA	TRBV6-5	NA	TRBJ1-1	14	CASSSPPGETEAFF	TGTGCCAGCAGCTCGCCCCCAGGAGAAACTGAAGCTTTCTTT
NA	TRBV20-1	NA	TRBJ1-1	14	CSARDWGVQGEAFF	TGCAGTGCTAGAGATTGGGGGGTACAAGGTGAAGCTTTCTTT
NA	TRBV20-1	TRBD2	TRBJ2-7	16	CSATGTSGRVRYEQYF	TGCAGTGCCACGGGGACTAGCGGGAGGGTGCGCTACGAGCAGTACTTC
few	TRBV29-1	NA	TRBJ1-4	13	CSVGGIANEKLFF	TGCAGCGTGGGGGGCATAGCTAATGAAAAACTGTTTTTT
NA	TRBV6-1	NA	TRBJ1-5	15	CASSEGPTGSQPQHF	TGTGCCAGCAGTGAAGGGCCTACAGGGAGTCAGCCCCAGCATTTT
NA	TRBV4-1	NA	TRBJ1-4	14	CASSQLVANEKLFF	TGCGCCAGCAGCCAATTGGTCGCTAATGAAAAACTGTTTTTT
few	TRBV2	NA	TRBJ1-1	14	CASNRAPGNTEAFF	TGTGCCAGCAACAGGGCCCCAGGAAACACTGAAGCTTTCTTT
NA	TRBV2	NA	TRBJ2-7	12	CASTIGPYEQYF	TGTGCCAGCACCATCGGACCCTACGAGCAGTACTTC
NA	TRBV5-8	TRBD2	TRBJ2-1	15	CASTVAGISYNEQFF	TGTGCCAGTACCGTAGCGGGAATTTCCTACAATGAGCAGTTCTTC
few	TRBV6-5	TRBD2	TRBJ2-1	15	CASSYVAGGLREQFF	TGTGCCAGCAGTTACGTAGCGGGAGGGCTCCGAGAGCAGTTCTTC
NA	TRBV11-2	NA	TRBJ2-1	15	CSSSLVRTTYNEQFF	TGTTCCAGCAGCTTAGTCCGGACTACCTACAATGAGCAGTTCTTC
NA	TRBV7-2	NA	TRBJ2-7	14	CASSSLGTDYEQYF	TGTGCCAGCAGCTCTTTGGGGACTGACTACGAGCAGTACTTC
once	TRBV9	TRBD1	TRBJ1-3	15	CASSQGQQYGNTTYF	TGTGCCAGCAGCCAGGGACAGCAATATGGAAACACCACATATTTT
few	TRBV13	TRBD2	TRBJ2-7	16	CASSILTSGRSYEQYF	TGTGCCAGCAGCATACTCACTAGCGGGAGATCCTACGAGCAGTACTTC
NA	TRBV6-2/TRBV6-3	TRBD2	TRBJ2-3	15	CASSYLAGDVDTQYF	TGTGCCAGCAGTTACTTGGCGGGAGATGTAGATACGCAGTATTTT
NA	TRBV4-1	NA	TRBJ1-4	14	CASSQDAGLEKLFF	TGCGCCAGCAGCCAAGACGCAGGGCTTGAAAAACTGTTTTTT
NA	TRBV11-2	NA	TRBJ2-7	13	CASSRPGEVEQYF	TGTGCCAGCAGCCGACCGGGAGAGGTCGAGCAGTACTTC
NA	TRBV12-3/TRBV12-4	TRBD2	TRBJ2-7	16	CASSRGTSGTTDEQYF	TGTGCCAGCAGCCGTGGGACTAGCGGGACCACCGACGAGCAGTACTTC
few	TRBV9	TRBD1	TRBJ2-3	15	CASSERNRGTDTQYF	TGTGCCAGCAGCGAAAGGAACAGGGGTACAGATACGCAGTATTTT
once	TRBV3-1	NA	TRBJ1-5	14	CASSQGSGNQPQHF	TGTGCCAGCAGCCAAGGGTCAGGGAATCAGCCCCAGCATTTT
NA	TRBV5-1	NA	TRBJ2-1	17	CASSLDGVPSSYNEQFF	TGCGCCAGCAGCTTGGACGGGGTTCCAAGCTCCTACAATGAGCAGTTCTTC
once	TRBV5-1	TRBD1	TRBJ1-1	14	CASSVRTGDTEAFF	TGCGCCAGCAGCGTCCGAACAGGGGACACTGAAGCTTTCTTT
NA	TRBV20-1	TRBD2	TRBJ2-7	14	CSAPYWAGGNEQYF	TGCAGTGCTCCCTATTGGGCGGGGGGGAACGAGCAGTACTTC
NA	TRBV20-1	NA	TRBJ2-1	15	CSANDPQRGYNEQFF	TGCAGTGCCAACGACCCCCAAAGGGGGTACAATGAGCAGTTCTTT
few	TRBV27	NA	TRBJ2-7	16	CASSPIARSGLDEQYF	TGTGCCAGCAGCCCTATAGCACGGAGCGGGTTGGACGAGCAGTACTTC
NA	TRBV27	NA	TRBJ1-1	11	CASKGYTEAFF	TGTGCCAGCAAGGGTTACACTGAAGCTTTCTTT
few	TRBV20-1	NA	TRBJ1-2	15	CSARAQGSANYGYTF	TGCAGTGCTAGAGCTCAGGGCTCGGCGAACTATGGCTACACCTTC
NA	TRBV5-6	NA	TRBJ1-1	12	CASSAGNTEAFF	TGTGCCAGCAGCGCCGGGAACACTGAAGCTTTCTTT
NA	TRBV2	TRBD1	TRBJ1-6	13	CASSTGGRSPLHF	TGTGCCAGCAGCACAGGGGGCCGTTCACCCCTCCACTTT
NA	TRBV28	NA	TRBJ2-6	15	CASSSSAPGANVLTF	TGTGCCAGCAGTTCCTCGGCACCTGGGGCCAACGTCCTGACTTTC
NA	TRBV12-3/TRBV12-4	NA	TRBJ2-5	14	CASTADGAQETQYF	TGTGCCAGCACCGCGGACGGAGCCCAAGAGACCCAGTACTTC
NA	TRBV13	NA	TRBJ1-1	12	CASSPGTSEAFF	TGTGCCAGCAGCCCGGGGACTAGTGAAGCTTTCTTT
NA	TRBV27	TRBD1	TRBJ2-7	16	CASRETWGQGGYEQYF	TGTGCCAGCAGGGAGACTTGGGGACAGGGAGGCTACGAGCAGTACTTC
NA	TRBV5-6	NA	TRBJ2-7	12	CASSSDDYEQYF	TGTGCCAGCAGCTCTGACGACTACGAGCAGTACTTC